The 14 T cell receptor beta chains below come from one sample, sequenced in a study of response to subunit inactivated influenza vaccine. Each CDR3 protein gets one entry after TCRdb re-called the RT-PCR reads with MiXCR. The table includes about 700,000 distinct CDR3 sequences, roughly 13% detected once. The sample here was PBMCs from blood, taken less than 15 days before vaccination. Receptor source: a man in his fifties or sixties who received an inactivated influenza vaccine.

This clonotype has ten or more counts. Relative to the germline gene, one junction end is altered; a read error may explain this. The rearrangement uses TRBV5-1 and TRBJ2-5; D call uncertain. From germline, CDR1 is SGHRS and CDR2 YFSETQ. The CDR3 has 12 amino acids. This CDR3 is CASSLAEETQYF. As DNA, the CDR3 is TGTGCCAGCAGTTTGGCAGAAGAGACCCAGTACTTC.

The V and J genes are TRBV24-1 and TRBJ1-5; D call uncertain. The germline gives CDR1 KGHDR, CDR2 SFDVKD. This CDR3 spans 13 amino acids. V was cut by 2 bases and J by 2 bases, with 3 bases left in between. The CDR3 DNA follows: TGTGCCACCAGTGATTCAGGCAATCAGCCCCAGCATTTT. Translated: CATSDSGNQPQHF.

This clonotype showed up just a few times. The J gene is TRBJ2-1, the V gene TRBV2, with 9 bases that match TRBD2. There are 16 residues in the CDR3. Germline V CDR1 and CDR2: SNHLY, FYNNEI. Trimming at V came to 6 bases and at J to 3 bases, leaving 9 bases not matched to a gene. The CDR3 bases are TGTGCCAGCAGCTCCGTGGTAGCGGGGGTCTACAATGAGCAGTTCTTC. It yields the protein CASSSVVAGVYNEQFF.

This clonotype was observed a handful of times. The CDR3 reads CATSPQGATDTQYF. CDR3 sequence (DNA): TGTGCCACCAGTCCACAGGGGGCCACAGATACGCAGTATTTT. J is TRBJ2-3 and V is TRBV24-1; TRBD1 matches 9 bases. The CDR3 totals 14 residues. In germline, CDR1 is KGHDR, CDR2 SFDVKD. V shed 6 bases, J shed 2 bases, and the junction held 2 bases outside the gene matches.

This chain links TRBV7-2 with TRBJ1-5; 7 bases are a match to TRBD1. The V gene's germline CDR1 is SGHTA and CDR2 FQGNSA. The V and J ends lost 2 bases and 1 base, in that order; junction bases with no gene match: 5. The CDR3 is made up of 16 amino acids. DNA of the CDR3: TGTGCCAGCAGCTTATCCGCGACAGGGAGCAATCAGCCCCAGCATTTT. Translated, it gives CASSLSATGSNQPQHF.

This clonotype was observed a few times. This sequence joins TRBV7-2 and TRBJ1-2; 7 nucleotides agree with TRBD1. The CDR3 covers 16 residues. V was clipped by 5 bases and J by 0 bases; unmatched bases: 9. Germline CDR1 reads SGHTA; CDR2 reads FQGNSA. DNA of the CDR3: TGTGCCAGCAGCGGTAGACAGACAGGGTCTAACTATGGCTACACCTTC. This translates into CASSGRQTGSNYGYTF.

Concerning this clonotype itself: A much larger clone differs from this one at a single base, so this may be a read error. In DNA, the CDR3 is TGTGCCAGTACCTCTGACAGGGGGGGATACAATGAGAAGTTCTTC. It translates to CASTSDRGGYNEKFF. The chain recombines TRBV19 with TRBJ2-1; the match to TRBD1 covers 9 bases. This CDR3 contains 15 residues. The V gene's germline CDR1 is LNHDA and CDR2 SQIVND (reference sequence).

This clonotype was found many times. The J gene is TRBJ2-1, the V gene TRBV9, with 10 bases aligning to TRBD2. CDR1 is SGDLS and CDR2 is YYNGEE in the germline V gene. CDR3 size: 16 residues. J lost 8 bases, V lost 1 base, and 9 bases had no gene match. The CDR3 DNA follows: TGTGCCAGCAGCGTAAGCGGGAGGGCCAGAAGCGATGAGCAGTTCTTC. Encoded protein: CASSVSGRARSDEQFF.

A few counts support this clonotype. CDR3 in DNA: TGTGCCAGCAGCTCCGGGACTAGCGGAAATTACTACGAGCAGTACTTC. It is translated as CASSSGTSGNYYEQYF. The V gene is TRBV7-2, the J gene TRBJ2-7; 11 nucleotides align to TRBD2. After removal of 4 bases from V and 3 bases from J, the junction contained 8 bases not matched to a gene. This CDR3 comprises 16 residues. Germline CDR1 reads SGHTA; CDR2 reads FQGNSA.

Written as DNA, the CDR3 is TGCGCCAGCAGTGAGGGAGCCAAAAACATTCAGTACTTC. Its translation is CASSEGAKNIQYF. The chain combines TRBV5-1 with TRBJ2-4, with a weak D call TRBD2 (5 bases). CDR1 is SGHRS and CDR2 is YFSETQ in the germline V gene. Trimming cost V 5 bases and J 0 bases, with 6 bases left between them. The CDR3 consists of 13 residues.

V and J are TRBV9 and TRBJ2-1; 8 nucleotides match TRBD2. Germline CDR1 SGDLS, CDR2 YYNGEE. The CDR3 sequence is 15 residues long. Trimming took 0 bases from V and 7 from J; bases not matched to a gene: 6. The CDR3 reads CASSVEPGGENEQFF. The CDR3 region has the DNA TGTGCCAGCAGCGTAGAACCGGGAGGGGAGAATGAGCAGTTCTTC. Together with reference TRBV9 and TRBJ2-1, the CDR3 gives the full variable domain: DSGVTQTPKHLITATGQRVTLRCSPRSGDLSVYWYQQSLDQGLQFLIQYYNGEERAKGNILERFSAQQFPDLHSELNLSSLELGDSALYFCASSVEPGGENEQFFGPGTRLTVL.

This chain connects TRBV6-5 to TRBJ1-1; D not certain. The V end was cut by 0 bases, the J end by 10 bases, with 12 bases between. CDR3 size: 13 residues. CDR1 is MNHEY and CDR2 is SVGAGI in the germline V gene. The CDR3 DNA reads TGTGCCAGCAGTTACTCGTTGGGCGGCGGAGCTTTCTTT. It translates to CASSYSLGGGAFF.

This clonotype was detected ten times or more. V is TRBV12-3 or TRBV12-4 and J is TRBJ1-1, with TRBD1 matching over 7 bases. Losses at the gene ends were 5 bases for V and 5 bases for J; bases not matched to a gene: 11. The CDR3 has 15 amino acids. CDR3 region: CASSPRQGRSTEAFF. The CDR3 region has the DNA TGTGCCAGCAGTCCCAGACAGGGTAGGAGTACTGAAGCTTTCTTT.

This clonotype has a handful of counts. This sequence joins TRBV4-3 and TRBJ2-1; 8 positions match TRBD1. CDR3 size: 18 residues. Per germline, CDR1 LGHNA and CDR2 YSLEER. The ends lost 3 bases at V and 6 bases at J; junction bases unmatched: 16. The CDR3 spells CASSHQFTGTGSGNEQFF. In DNA form, the CDR3 reads TGCGCCAGCAGCCATCAATTCACCGGGACAGGTTCTGGCAATGAGCAGTTCTTC.